Shown below are 14 T cell receptor beta chains from a single sample sequenced in a study of blood T cells in healthy people across ages. For the second PCR, which ran for about 7 to 11 cycles, a sample-barcoded 5' primer and a J-beta primer mix were used. Each CDR3 protein gets one entry after TCRdb re-called the 5' RACE reads with MiXCR. The sample shows 1 million or so distinct CDR3 sequences, roughly 45% of them seen only once. The sequenced sample was blood. These receptors were obtained from an older woman in good health.

V is TRBV9 and J is TRBJ2-2; D is unclear. V was clipped by 0 bases and J by 4 bases, with 4 bases between them. Germline CDR1 reads SGDLS; CDR2 reads YYNGEE. This CDR3 has 13 residues. In DNA form, the CDR3 reads TGTGCCAGCAGCGTAGGGCCCACCGGGGAGCTGTTTTTT. This codes for CASSVGPTGELFF.

The chain recombines TRBV20-1 with TRBJ2-3, with a possible D match to TRBD1 (5 bases). This CDR3 spans 14 amino acids. Between the trimmed V and J ends, which lost 3 bases and 3 bases, there was a span of 13 bases. The germline CDR1 and CDR2 sequences are DFQATT and SNEGSKA (reference sequence). CDR3 bases: TGCAGTGCTAGTTGGCAGGGCCGGACAGATACGCAGTATTTT. Translation: CSASWQGRTDTQYF.

The rearrangement joins TRBV29-1 to TRBJ2-2, with 8 bases that match TRBD1. The CDR3 covers 12 residues. Trimming cost V 4 bases and J 6 bases; bases outside gene matches: 1. Germline CDR1 is SQVTM and CDR2 is ANQGSEA. CDR3 amino acids: CSVGQGSGELFF. The CDR3 DNA reads as TGCAGCGTTGGACAGGGGTCCGGGGAGCTGTTTTTT.

The J gene is TRBJ1-5, the V gene TRBV28; D call uncertain. The CDR3 is 13 residues long. V was pared by 5 bases and J by 7 bases, with 12 bases between. Germline V gene lookup returns CDR1 MDHEN and CDR2 SYDVKM. The CDR3 bases are TGTGCCAGCAGTGTATTGGGTGGGCAGCCCCAGCATTTT. Translation: CASSVLGGQPQHF.

J is TRBJ1-5 and V is TRBV6-1; D gene ambiguous. The length of the CDR3 is 14 residues. V lost 1 base and J 5 bases, leaving 9 bases between the germline ends. The V gene's germline CDR1 is MNHNS and CDR2 SASEGT. The CDR3 region is CASSEVGSYQPQHF. The CDR3 nucleotides read TGTGCCAGCAGTGAAGTGGGAAGTTATCAGCCCCAGCATTTT.

This clonotype was seen ten or more times. The rearrangement uses TRBV28 and TRBJ2-5; D may be TRBD1 (6 bases). Germline CDR1 and CDR2: MDHEN and SYDVKM. V was trimmed by 2 bases and J by 4 bases, leaving 14 bases between them. The CDR3 loop spans 15 amino acids. The CDR3 DNA reads TGTGCCAGCAGTTTACCGACAGGTGAAGGAGAGACCCAGTACTTC. Translating gives CASSLPTGEGETQYF.

V gene TRBV7-2 combines with J gene TRBJ2-2; D uncertain. The length of the CDR3 is 14 residues. V lost 1 base, J lost 9 bases, and 12 bases lay in between. The V gene's germline CDR1 is SGHTA and CDR2 FQGNSA. The CDR3 sequence is CASSLERLSRELFF. The CDR3 DNA follows: TGTGCCAGCAGCTTAGAGAGGCTAAGCAGGGAGCTGTTTTTT.

The chain combines TRBV6-6 with TRBJ2-5; a weak D match, TRBD2 (7 bases). Germline CDR1 reads MNHNY; CDR2 reads SVGAGI (reference sequence). The CDR3 has 12 residues. Trimming took 5 bases from V and 11 from J, leaving 15 bases between them. Written as DNA, the CDR3 is TGTGCCAGCAGTAACGAGGGGGGGGAGCAGTACTTC. It yields the protein CASSNEGGEQYF.

The V gene is TRBV10-2, the J gene TRBJ2-7; 8 bases are shared with TRBD2. V shed 6 bases and J 6 bases; nucleotides not matched to a gene: 16. CDR1 WSHSY and CDR2 SAAADI come from the germline V gene. The CDR3 totals 16 residues. The CDR3 reads CASRGAGWREVFEQYF. CDR3 in DNA: TGCGCCAGCAGGGGGGCGGGTTGGCGGGAGGTTTTCGAGCAGTACTTC.

The rearrangement joins TRBV12-3 or TRBV12-4 to TRBJ2-4; 8 bases are a match to TRBD1. The J call may be incorrect, as the DNA end agrees better with TRBJ2-7. The CDR3 is 15 residues long. This CDR3 is CASSYGQGASVEQYF. DNA for the CDR3: TGTGCCAGCAGTTATGGTCAGGGGGCATCGGTCGAGCAGTACTTC.

This clonotype was counted at least ten times. V gene TRBV7-9 combines with J gene TRBJ2-7; 8 nucleotides match TRBD2. The V gene end was trimmed by 5 bases and the J gene end by 1 base; junction bases not matched to a gene: 1. The V gene's germline CDR1 is SEHNR and CDR2 FQNEAQ (reference sequence). CDR3 length: 13 amino acids. The DNA for the CDR3 is TGTGCCAGCAGCGGCGGGAGGTCCTACGAGCAGTACTTC. Translation: CASSGGRSYEQYF.

V is TRBV20-1 and J is TRBJ2-5; 7 nucleotides line up with TRBD1. V shed 5 bases, J shed 0 bases, and the junction held 9 bases outside the gene matches. This CDR3 is 15 amino acids long. From germline, CDR1 is DFQATT and CDR2 SNEGSKA (reference sequence). The CDR3 sequence is CSAGTPGQHQETQYF. Written as DNA, the CDR3 is TGCAGTGCTGGGACGCCGGGACAGCACCAAGAGACCCAGTACTTC.

The rearrangement links TRBV14 to TRBJ1-2, with TRBD1 as a possible D gene (5 bases). The CDR3 is 16 residues long. Deletions cut 0 bases from V and 7 bases from J, with 18 bases between. Germline assignment: CDR1 SGHDN and CDR2 FVKESK. CDR3 coding DNA: TGTGCCAGCAGCCAAGATGGCGGGGCCGGGTTCCGTGGCTACACCTTC. As protein: CASSQDGGAGFRGYTF.

This clonotype was observed a few times. The chain couples TRBV14 to TRBJ2-1; no reliable D call. This CDR3 has 18 residues. V was shortened by 0 bases and J by 1 base, with 16 bases between the two germline ends. From germline, CDR1 is SGHDN and CDR2 FVKESK. CDR3: CASSQELLVSLSYNEQFF. The CDR3 DNA is TGTGCCAGCAGCCAAGAGTTATTGGTATCGTTGTCCTACAATGAGCAGTTCTTC.